These T cell receptor beta chains were read from a single sample in a study of OX40 agonist ivuxolimab in advanced cancers. Libraries were prepared by immunoSEQ multiplex PCR; TCRdb keeps only in-frame clonotypes and omits some of them. Of some 74,000 clones in the sample, less than 95% were seen once. Sequenced here: CD4+ or CD8+ T cells sorted from blood, sampled in a trial of the OX40 agonist ivuxolimab. Source of these receptors: an adult with an advanced solid tumor such as melanoma, head and neck, liver or kidney cancer. Both conserved end residues are part of each CDR3. D genes are given only for firm matches. Not all rows give a size; the values are once, few, many and, for expanded clones, a class.

.	TRBV5-4	.	TRBJ2-3	TGTGCCAGCAGCTTGGGTGGAATTAGCACAGATACGCAGTATTTT	CASSLGGISTDTQYF
.	TRBV30	.	TRBJ2-1	TGTGCCTGGAGTCGAGGGAGAGGGAATGAGCAGTTCTTC	CAWSRGRGNEQFF
TRBD1	TRBV6-1	.	TRBJ2-5	TGTGCCAGCAGCACTACCGGGACAGGGGGGGAGACCCAGTACTTC	CASSTTGTGGETQYF
.	TRBV27	.	TRBJ1-1	TGTGCCAGCAGTTTAGATTCAGACAGATTATACACTGAAGCTTTCTTT	CASSLDSDRLYTEAFF
.	TRBV18	.	TRBJ2-5	TGTGCCAGCTCACCACCGTCAGGCCAAGAGACCCAGTACTTC	CASSPPSGQETQYF
.	TRBV19	.	TRBJ2-7	TGTGCCAGTAGTATAGATCGCAACGGAGGGGGCTCCTACGAGCAGTACTTC	CASSIDRNGGGSYEQYF
.	TRBV11-1	.	TRBJ2-4	TGTGCCAGCAGCTTAGGGGGGGAAAACATTCAGTACTTC	CASSLGGENIQYF
.	TRBV11-3	.	TRBJ2-7	TGTGCCAGCAGCCGGTGGACCTACGAGCAGTACTTC	CASSRWTYEQYF
.	TRBV6-1	once	TRBJ1-1	TGTGCCAGCAGTGAATTCGCAGGGCCCCCCACTGAAGCTTTCTTT	CASSEFAGPPTEAFF
.	TRBV6-1	.	TRBJ2-7	TGTGCCAGCAGTGAAGCTTCGAACGAGCAGTACTTC	CASSEASNEQYF
.	TRBV5-6	.	TRBJ2-6	TGTGCCAGCAGCTTGGACAGGGAGGGGGGCTCTGGGGCCAACGTCCTGACTTTC	CASSLDREGGSGANVLTF
.	TRBV6-1	.	TRBJ2-1	TGTGCCAGCCGGGACTTCTCAGGGGGGGTGCAGTTCTTC	CASRDFSGGVQFF
.	TRBV6-5	.	TRBJ2-2	TGTGCCAGCAGTTACGAGGGTCACACCGGGGAGCTGTTTTTT	CASSYEGHTGELFF
TRBD1	TRBV11-2	.	TRBJ2-7	TGTGCCAGCAGCCCTAGGACAGGGAGTAACGACGAGCAGTACTTC	CASSPRTGSNDEQYF
.	TRBV7-9	.	TRBJ1-2	TGTGCCAGCAGCTTAGTCATCACCGATGGCTACACCTTC	CASSLVITDGYTF
.	TRBV12-5	.	TRBJ1-2	TGTGCTAGTGGCCCTCGACAGGTCCGCTATGGCTACACCTTC	CASGPRQVRYGYTF
.	TRBV6-5	.	TRBJ2-3	TGTGCCAGCAGTTTGGGGGTTCGGACAGATACGCAGTATTTT	CASSLGVRTDTQYF
.	TRBV16	.	TRBJ1-5	TGTGCCAGCAGCCAATGGGGGACTGATCAGCCCCAGCATTTT	CASSQWGTDQPQHF
.	TRBV7-3	once	TRBJ1-6	TGTGCCAGCAGCTTAGCCCCGACAGGAGGGGGCTATAATTCACCCCTCCACTTT	CASSLAPTGGGYNSPLHF
.	TRBV27	.	TRBJ1-1	.	CASSLLRRPGNTEAFF
.	TRBV19	.	TRBJ2-1	TGTGCCAGTAGTATAGGGAACAATGAGCAGTTCTTC	CASSIGNNEQFF
TRBD2	TRBV27	few	TRBJ2-1	TGTGCCAGCAGTTTAGGGACTAGCGGTTTCGATGAGCAGTTCTTC	CASSLGTSGFDEQFF
TRBD1	TRBV7-9	.	TRBJ2-7	TGTGCCAGCAGCTCCGACAGGGCGGACCCCTACGAGCAGTACTTC	CASSSDRADPYEQYF
TRBD1	TRBV5-4	.	TRBJ1-5	TGTGCCAGCAGCTTCTTAGGACAGGGACTCAATCAGCCCCAGCATTTT	CASSFLGQGLNQPQHF
TRBD1	TRBV7-8	.	TRBJ2-2	TGTGCCAGCAGCCAAGTAAGAAGGTCTTCCGGACAGGGATTGGCCGGGGAGCTGTTTTTT	CASSQVRRSSGQGLAGELFF
.	TRBV28	.	TRBJ1-5	TGTGCCATAAAGAGGCGGACGTATAGCAATCAGCCCCAGCATTTT	CAIKRRTYSNQPQHF
.	TRBV5-4	.	TRBJ2-5	TGTGCCAGCAGCGGAACAGGGAGTCCAGAGACCCAGTACTTC	CASSGTGSPETQYF